Sequencing of this T cell receptor (beta chain) was carried out in a study of response to subunit inactivated influenza vaccine. General study results and limits: Each seasonal influenza vaccination, the authors suggested, recruits few new T cells.

The CDR3 runs 14 residues. Trimming cost V 0 bases and J 2 bases; bases outside gene matches: 3. CDR1 and CDR2 from the germline V gene are DFQATT and SNEGSKA (reference sequence). Each CDR3 protein is one row after TCRdb ran MiXCR on the RT-PCR reads. The sample holds under 550,000 distinct CDR3 sequences, approximately 6.9% seen once. Concerning this clonotype: The antigen is undetermined.

This TCR derives from a man in his fifties or sixties who received an inactivated influenza vaccine. V is TRBV20-1 and J is TRBJ2-7; 8 bases are a match to TRBD2. This sample comprised PBMCs from blood, obtained roughly 24 months after vaccination. The CDR3 spells CSARDKTSAYEQYF. DNA for the CDR3: TGCAGTGCTAGAGACAAGACTAGCGCCTACGAGCAGTACTTC.